This T cell receptor beta chain was documented in a study of blood T cell repertoires in COVID-19. Repertoires were generated with immunoSEQ multiplex PCR, while TCRdb's copy carries only in-frame clones and drops some. Of about 130,000 clones listed, roughly 71% are singletons. This CDR3 spans 15 amino acids. Germline values: CDR1 LGHNT, CDR2 FRNRAP. The junction had 15 bases not matched to a gene; V was cut back by 7 bases and J by 10 bases. Specimen: peripheral blood. The chain has TRBV12-5 and TRBJ2-1; 8 nucleotides match TRBD2. The sequence was collected from an elderly man with acute or convalescent COVID-19. The CDR3 nucleotides are TGTGCTAGTGCCCTTCATTGGGGGCGGGGGGAGGAGCAGTTCTTC. Translated, it gives CASALHWGRGEEQFF.